The 24 T cell receptor beta chains below come from one sample, sequenced in a study of blood T cell repertoires in COVID-19. Sequenced by immunoSEQ multiplex PCR; TCRdb stores in-frame clones only, minus some. The repertoire holds tens of thousands of clones, with 60% to 85% as singletons. Input material: peripheral blood. Receptor source: a human donor in a cohort sampled during active COVID-19.

The chain has TRBV20-1 and TRBJ2-7; a possible D gene is TRBD2 (6 bases). Germline-derived CDR1 and CDR2 are DFQATT and SNEGSKA (reference sequence). The CDR3 consists of 13 residues. Trimming stripped 3 bases from V and 0 bases from J, with 9 bases between. This CDR3 is CSASPGSSYEQYF. The CDR3 DNA sequence: TGCAGTGCTAGTCCCGGGAGCTCCTACGAGCAGTACTTC.

The genes are TRBV15 and TRBJ2-1, with 11 bases identical to TRBD2. This CDR3 contains 14 residues. Germline V gene data show CDR1 as LNHNV and CDR2 as YYDKDF (reference sequence). With V trimmed by 1 base and J by 9 bases, 2 bases remained unmatched. CDR3 amino acids: CATSRVLAGGEQFF. In DNA form, the CDR3 reads TGTGCCACCAGCAGAGTTCTAGCGGGAGGTGAGCAGTTCTTC.

The chain employs TRBV4-3 and TRBJ1-5; no clear D gene. Trimming removed 3 bases from V and 7 bases from J, with 10 bases in between. This CDR3 comprises 13 residues. Per the germline V gene, CDR1 is LGHNA and CDR2 is YSLEER. The CDR3, as DNA: TGCGCCAGCAGCCAGACTATCCAGCAGCCCCAGCATTTT. This sequence encodes CASSQTIQQPQHF.

The rearrangement uses TRBV7-9 and TRBJ2-4; 9 bases are shared with TRBD1. The CDR3 has 15 residues. Trimming removed 5 bases from V and 7 bases from J; junction bases left unmatched: 9. In germline, CDR1 is SEHNR, CDR2 FQNEAQ (reference sequence). Here the CDR3 reads CASSDRTGASNIQYF. In DNA form, the CDR3 reads TGTGCCAGCAGCGATAGGACAGGGGCCTCTAACATTCAGTACTTC.

V and J are TRBV12-5 and TRBJ2-3; D ambiguous. The V gene's germline CDR1 is LGHNT and CDR2 FRNRAP. The CDR3 covers 11 residues. V was trimmed by 6 bases and J by 3 bases, leaving 4 bases between them. This chain's CDR3 is CASGTTDTQYF. CDR3 nucleotides: TGTGCTAGTGGCACAACAGATACGCAGTATTTT.

J is TRBJ1-2 and V is TRBV18, with 9 bases matching TRBD1. The CDR3 runs to 15 residues. Germline-derived CDR1 and CDR2 are KGHSH and LQKENI. V shed 5 bases and J 2 bases; nucleotides not matched to a gene: 6. CDR3 residues: CASSSSGTGNYGYTF. The CDR3 bases are TGTGCCAGCTCATCTTCGGGGACAGGGAACTATGGCTACACCTTC.

The rearrangement joins TRBV6-6 to TRBJ2-3; 9 bases are a match to TRBD2. This CDR3 spans 14 amino acids. Germline V gene lookup returns CDR1 MNHNY and CDR2 SVGAGI (reference sequence). With 7 bases clipped from V and 7 bases from J, the junction kept 9 bases outside the gene matches. CDR3 DNA: TGTGCCAGCAAACCCGGGACTAGCAAACATACGCAGTATTTT. This translates into CASKPGTSKHTQYF.

The V gene is TRBV19, the J gene TRBJ2-5; 7 bases agree with TRBD1. This CDR3 spans 13 amino acids. Germline V gene lookup returns CDR1 LNHDA and CDR2 SQIVND (reference sequence). After removal of 4 bases from V and 4 bases from J, the junction contained 3 bases not matched to a gene. The CDR3 sequence: CASSNDRAETQYF. CDR3 in DNA: TGTGCCAGTAGTAACGACAGGGCAGAGACCCAGTACTTC.

J is TRBJ1-6 and V is TRBV5-5, with D perhaps matching TRBD1 (5 bases). This CDR3 region has 15 residues. Germline CDR1 reads SGHKS; CDR2 reads YYEKEE (reference sequence). V lost 4 bases, J lost 8 bases, and 16 bases lay in between. The CDR3 DNA is TGTGCCAGCAGCCCGGCTGGGGGGAGAGATTCACCCCTCCACTTT. It specifies CASSPAGGRDSPLHF.

The rearrangement joins TRBV3-1 (or the pseudogene TRBV3-2) to TRBJ2-7; 11 nucleotides agree with TRBD2. The CDR3 loop spans 16 amino acids. Germline V gives CDR1 LGHDT, CDR2 YNNKEL (reference sequence). The trim removed 0 bases at V and 5 bases at J, leaving 6 bases unmatched. The CDR3 coding sequence is TGTGCCAGCAGCCAAGATCTACTAGCGGGAGACCACGAGCAGTACTTC. It is translated as CASSQDLLAGDHEQYF.

V is TRBV5-1 and J is TRBJ1-3; no definite D call. In germline, CDR1 is SGHRS, CDR2 YFSETQ. The CDR3 consists of 16 residues. V lost 4 bases, J lost 0 bases, and 14 bases lay in between. This CDR3 is CASSREGPGSGNTIYF. The CDR3 DNA reads TGCGCCAGCAGCAGAGAGGGCCCAGGCTCTGGAAACACCATATATTTT.

The J gene is TRBJ2-3, the V gene TRBV3-1 (or the pseudogene TRBV3-2); no definite D call. Trimming shortened V by 4 bases and J by 5 bases, and 10 bases separated the two germline ends. CDR1 and CDR2 (germline): LGHDT, YNNKEL (reference sequence). This CDR3 is 13 amino acids long. The CDR3 protein is CASSPPNRDTQYF. The DNA of the CDR3 is TGTGCCAGCAGCCCCCCTAACCGAGATACGCAGTATTTT.

The chain couples TRBV3-1 (or the pseudogene TRBV3-2) to TRBJ2-1; a weak D match, TRBD2 (6 bases). This CDR3 spans 14 amino acids. V gave up 3 bases and J gave up 4 bases, with 10 bases separating them. Germline-derived CDR1 and CDR2 are LGHDT and YNNKEL (reference sequence). This CDR3 is CASSQRGEYNEQFF. In nucleotides, the CDR3 is TGTGCCAGCAGCCAGCGGGGTGAATACAATGAGCAGTTCTTC.

This clone was detected a few times. The chain joins TRBV19 to TRBJ1-5; TRBD1 matches 12 bases. This CDR3 is built from 18 residues. Germline trimming cut 5 bases from V and 0 bases from J; bases unmatched to any gene: 8. In germline, CDR1 is LNHDA, CDR2 SQIVND (reference sequence). The chain's CDR3 is CASSVTGTGGHSNQPQHF. CDR3 coding DNA: TGTGCCAGTAGTGTGACCGGGACAGGGGGCCATAGCAATCAGCCCCAGCATTTT.

The chain recombines TRBV9 with TRBJ1-4, with 11 bases aligning to TRBD1. The CDR3 length is 15 residues. The V segment lost 3 bases and the J segment 6 bases; nucleotides outside the gene matches: 4. The germline V gene has CDR1 SGDLS and CDR2 YYNGEE. The CDR3 loop reads CASSGMGQGDEKLFF. The CDR3 bases are TGTGCCAGCAGCGGGATGGGACAGGGGGATGAAAAACTGTTTTTT.

As DNA, the CDR3 is TGTGCCAGCAGAAAAATAGCGGGACTCTACAATGAGCAGTTCTTC. It is translated as CASRKIAGLYNEQFF. The chain carries TRBV11-2 and TRBJ2-1; TRBD2 aligns across 8 bases. V shed 6 bases and J 3 bases; nucleotides not matched to a gene: 7. The CDR3 is made up of 15 amino acids. CDR1 and CDR2 from the germline V gene are SGHAT and FQNNGV.

CDR3 protein: CASQRAGVGDTQYF. DNA for the CDR3: TGTGCCAGCCAGAGGGCAGGGGTGGGAGATACGCAGTATTTT. The rearrangement joins TRBV28 to TRBJ2-3; weak D call: TRBD1 (6 bases). The ends were cut back, 8 bases at V and 5 bases at J, with 17 bases in the middle. The CDR3 runs to 14 residues. CDR1 and CDR2 (germline): MDHEN, SYDVKM. Full variable domain (missing parts from reference TRBV28 and TRBJ2-3): DVKVTQSSRYLVKRTGEKVFLECVQDMDHENMFWYRQDPGLGLRLIYFSYDVKMKEKGDIPEGYSVSREKKERFSLILESASTNQTSMYLCASQRAGVGDTQYFGPGTRLTVL.

The V gene is TRBV12-3 or TRBV12-4, the J gene TRBJ2-2; D uncertain. CDR3 length equals 13 residues. V was shortened by 6 bases and J by 5 bases, with 10 bases between the two germline ends. CDR3: CASSNDITGELFF. Here the CDR3 DNA reads TGTGCCAGCAGCAACGACATTACCGGGGAGCTGTTTTTT.

This chain uses TRBV7-2 with TRBJ1-1; weak D call: TRBD1 (5 bases). The germline gives CDR1 SGHTA, CDR2 FQGNSA. The CDR3 is made up of 15 amino acids. Trimming took off 5 bases at V and 5 bases at J, with 18 bases between the two ends. CDR3 nucleotides: TGTGCCAGCAGCCCGACCAGGGTATCGGAAACTGAAGCTTTCTTT. The encoded protein is CASSPTRVSETEAFF.

The genes are TRBV6-5 and TRBJ1-1; 7 bases map to TRBD1. Per germline, CDR1 MNHEY and CDR2 SVGAGI. Trimming removed 5 bases from V and 3 bases from J; junction bases left unmatched: 6. The CDR3 has 14 residues. CDR3 nucleotide sequence: TGTGCCAGCAGTCTGGTCAGGGGGGACACTGAAGCTTTCTTT. Its protein product is CASSLVRGDTEAFF.

The rearrangement links TRBV6-5 to TRBJ1-2; TRBD1 might be the D (5 bases). The germline CDR1 and CDR2 sequences are MNHEY and SVGAGI. The CDR3 totals 13 residues. The V and J ends lost 6 bases and 7 bases respectively, with 15 bases between them. This chain's CDR3 is CASSRGSGGGYTF. The DNA for the CDR3 is TGTGCCAGCAGCCGGGGGAGTGGAGGTGGCTACACCTTC.

By sample share, this clone is medium-sized. The chain recombines TRBV27 with TRBJ2-5; 7 bases match TRBD1. The CDR3 runs 17 residues. Trimming removed 2 bases from V and 5 bases from J; junction bases left unmatched: 14. Germline V gene sequence: CDR1 MNHEY, CDR2 SMNVEV (reference sequence). The CDR3 DNA reads TGTGCCAGCAGTTTAACATCCTCAGGGGGTCCATGGGAGACCCAGTACTTC. This gives the protein CASSLTSSGGPWETQYF.

By frequency in the sample, this clone is medium-sized. The rearrangement links TRBV4-3 to TRBJ2-2; 10 bases are shared with TRBD2. V gave up 5 bases and J gave up 6 bases; unmatched junction bases: 6. Germline V gene lookup returns CDR1 LGHNA and CDR2 YSLEER. The CDR3 consists of 15 residues. The CDR3 region is CASSVSGGRAGELFF. CDR3 sequence (DNA): TGCGCCAGCAGCGTTAGCGGGGGGAGGGCCGGGGAGCTGTTTTTT.

The chain is built from TRBV5-4 and TRBJ1-4; perhaps TRBD1 as D (5 bases). V was clipped by 0 bases and J by 8 bases, with 8 bases between them. This CDR3 contains 13 residues. The V gene's germline CDR1 is SGHNT and CDR2 YYREEE (reference sequence). CDR3 sequence: CASSLAGDEKLFF. The CDR3 DNA is TGTGCCAGCAGCTTGGCGGGGGACGAAAAACTGTTTTTT.